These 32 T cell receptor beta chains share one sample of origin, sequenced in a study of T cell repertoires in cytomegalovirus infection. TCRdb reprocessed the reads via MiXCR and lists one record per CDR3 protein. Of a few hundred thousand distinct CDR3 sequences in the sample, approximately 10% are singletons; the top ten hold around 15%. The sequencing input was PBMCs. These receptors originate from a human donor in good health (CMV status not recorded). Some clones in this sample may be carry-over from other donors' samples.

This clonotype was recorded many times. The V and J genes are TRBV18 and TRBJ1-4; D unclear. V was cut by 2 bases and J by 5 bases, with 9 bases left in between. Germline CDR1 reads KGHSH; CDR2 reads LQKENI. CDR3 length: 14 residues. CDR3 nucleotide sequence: TGTGCCAGCTCACCAAGGAAACTCAATGAAAAACTGTTTTTT. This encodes CASSPRKLNEKLFF. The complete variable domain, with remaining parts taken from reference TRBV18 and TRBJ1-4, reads NAGVMQNPRHLVRRRGQEARLRCSPMKGHSHVYWYRQLPEEGLKFMVYLQKENIIDESGMPKERFSAEFPKEGPSILRIQQVVRGDSAAYFCASSPRKLNEKLFFGSGTQLSVL.

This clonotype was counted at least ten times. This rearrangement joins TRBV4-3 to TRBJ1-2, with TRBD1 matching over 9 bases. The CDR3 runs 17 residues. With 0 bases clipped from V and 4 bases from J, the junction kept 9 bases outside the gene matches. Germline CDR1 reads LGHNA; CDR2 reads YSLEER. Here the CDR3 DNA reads TGCGCCAGCAGCCAAGATCCGAAGGGGGACAGGGCCTATGGCTACACCTTC. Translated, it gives CASSQDPKGDRAYGYTF.

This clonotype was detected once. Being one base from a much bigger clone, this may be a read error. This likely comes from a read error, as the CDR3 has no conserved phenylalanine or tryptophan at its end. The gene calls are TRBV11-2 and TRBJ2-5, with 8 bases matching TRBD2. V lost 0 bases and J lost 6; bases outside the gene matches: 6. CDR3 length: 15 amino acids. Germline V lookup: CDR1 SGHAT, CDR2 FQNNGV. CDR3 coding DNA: TGTGCCAGCAGCTTAGAGCCGGGAGGGCCGCAGACCCAGTACTTG. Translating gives CASSLEPGGPQTQYL.

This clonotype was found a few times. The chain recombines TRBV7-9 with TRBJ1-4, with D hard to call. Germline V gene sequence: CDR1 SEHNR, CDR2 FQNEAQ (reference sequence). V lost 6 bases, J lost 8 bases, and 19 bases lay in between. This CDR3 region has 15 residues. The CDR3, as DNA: TGTGCCAGCAGGTCCTCGGAACACTCTATAGAAAAACTGTTTTTT. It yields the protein CASRSSEHSIEKLFF.

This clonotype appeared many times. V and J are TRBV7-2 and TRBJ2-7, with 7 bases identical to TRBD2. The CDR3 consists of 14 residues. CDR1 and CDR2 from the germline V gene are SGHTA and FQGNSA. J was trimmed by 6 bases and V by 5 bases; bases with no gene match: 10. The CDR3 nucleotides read TGTGCCAGCAGCCCGGTGCGGGAGATGGGCGAGCAGTACTTC. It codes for CASSPVREMGEQYF.

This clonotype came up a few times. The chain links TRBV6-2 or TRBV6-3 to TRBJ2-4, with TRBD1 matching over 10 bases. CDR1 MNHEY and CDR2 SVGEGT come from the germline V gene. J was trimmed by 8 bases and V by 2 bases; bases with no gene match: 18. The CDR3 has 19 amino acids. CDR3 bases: TGTGCCAGCAGTTACCAGGTGGGCACCCCCGGGACAGGGGCGGACATTCAGTACTTC. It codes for CASSYQVGTPGTGADIQYF.

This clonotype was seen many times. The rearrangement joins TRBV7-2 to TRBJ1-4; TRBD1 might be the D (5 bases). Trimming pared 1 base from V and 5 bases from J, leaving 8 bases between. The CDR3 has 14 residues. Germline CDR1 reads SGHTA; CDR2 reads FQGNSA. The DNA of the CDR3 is TGTGCCAGCAGCTTAGGTTGGGGCAATGAAAAACTGTTTTTT. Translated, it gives CASSLGWGNEKLFF. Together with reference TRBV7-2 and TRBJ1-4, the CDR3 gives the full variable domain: GAGVSQSPSNKVTEKGKDVELRCDPISGHTALYWYRQSLGQGLEFLIYFQGNSAPDKSGLPSDRFSAERTGGSVSTLTIQRTQQEDSAVYLCASSLGWGNEKLFFGSGTQLSVL.

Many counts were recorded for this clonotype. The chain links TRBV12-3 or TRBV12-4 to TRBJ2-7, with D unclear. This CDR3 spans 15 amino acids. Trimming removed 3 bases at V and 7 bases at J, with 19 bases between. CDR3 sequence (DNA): TGTGCCAGCAGTTTTAACGGGCTCCTATCGAGGGAGCAGTACTTC. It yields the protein CASSFNGLLSREQYF.

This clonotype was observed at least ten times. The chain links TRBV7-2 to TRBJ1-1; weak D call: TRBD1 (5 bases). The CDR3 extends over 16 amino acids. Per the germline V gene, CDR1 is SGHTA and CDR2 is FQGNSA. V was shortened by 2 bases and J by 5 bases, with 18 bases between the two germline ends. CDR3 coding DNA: TGTGCCAGCAGCTTAATGCAGGGTGGAGGTCTTACTGAAGCTTTCTTT. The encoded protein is CASSLMQGGGLTEAFF.

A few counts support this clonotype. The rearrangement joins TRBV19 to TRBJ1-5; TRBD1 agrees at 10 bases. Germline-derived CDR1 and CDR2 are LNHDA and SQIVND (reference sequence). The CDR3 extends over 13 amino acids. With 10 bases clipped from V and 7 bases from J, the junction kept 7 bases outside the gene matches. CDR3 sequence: CATSTGGRQPQHF. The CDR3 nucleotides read TGTGCCACCTCGACAGGGGGCCGCCAGCCCCAGCATTTT.

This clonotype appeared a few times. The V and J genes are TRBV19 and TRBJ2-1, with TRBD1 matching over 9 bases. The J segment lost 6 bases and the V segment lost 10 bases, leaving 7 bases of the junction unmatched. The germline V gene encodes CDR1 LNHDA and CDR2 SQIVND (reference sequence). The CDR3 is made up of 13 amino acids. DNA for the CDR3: TGTGCCACCCAGAGGGACAGGGTCAATGAGCAGTTCTTC. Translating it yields CATQRDRVNEQFF.

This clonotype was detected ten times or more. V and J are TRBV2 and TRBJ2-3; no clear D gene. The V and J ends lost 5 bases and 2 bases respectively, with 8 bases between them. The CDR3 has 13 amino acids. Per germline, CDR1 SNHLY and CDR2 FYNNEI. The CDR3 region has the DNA TGTGCCAGCAGTCAAGAGCACACAGATACGCAGTATTTT. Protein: CASSQEHTDTQYF.

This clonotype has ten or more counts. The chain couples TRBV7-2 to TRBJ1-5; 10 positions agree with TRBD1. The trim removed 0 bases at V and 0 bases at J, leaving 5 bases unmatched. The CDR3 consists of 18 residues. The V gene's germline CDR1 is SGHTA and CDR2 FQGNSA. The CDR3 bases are TGTGCCAGCAGCTTAGCAAGACAGGGGGCGATTAGCAATCAGCCCCAGCATTTT. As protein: CASSLARQGAISNQPQHF.

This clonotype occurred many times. In nucleotides, the CDR3 is TGTGCCAGCAGCTTATACGGGGGCGCAGGCTATGGCTACACCTTC. It codes for CASSLYGGAGYGYTF. The chain is built from TRBV7-2 and TRBJ1-2; D is possibly TRBD1 (6 bases). Trimming cost V 2 bases and J 4 bases, with 14 bases left between them. The CDR3 contains 15 residues. CDR1 is SGHTA, CDR2 FQGNSA, per germline.

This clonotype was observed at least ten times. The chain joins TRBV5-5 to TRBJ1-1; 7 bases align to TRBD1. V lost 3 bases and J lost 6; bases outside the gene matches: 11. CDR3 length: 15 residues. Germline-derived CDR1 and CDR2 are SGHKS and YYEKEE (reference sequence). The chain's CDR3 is CASSSHRGFGAEAFF. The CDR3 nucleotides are TGTGCCAGCAGCTCCCACAGGGGATTTGGGGCTGAAGCTTTCTTT.

The CDR3 loop reads CASSSNAGPLYTF. Written as DNA, the CDR3 is TGCGCCAGCAGCTCAAATGCGGGGCCCCTCTACACCTTC. The genes are TRBV5-1 and TRBJ1-2, with D perhaps TRBD1 (5 bases). This CDR3 region has 13 residues. V lost 3 bases, J lost 10 bases, and 16 bases lay in between. Germline V gene lookup returns CDR1 SGHRS and CDR2 YFSETQ.

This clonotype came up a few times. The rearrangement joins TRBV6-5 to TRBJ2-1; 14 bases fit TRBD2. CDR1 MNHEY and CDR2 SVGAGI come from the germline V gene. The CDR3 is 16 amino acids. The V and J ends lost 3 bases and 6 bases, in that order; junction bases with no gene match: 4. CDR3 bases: TGTGCCAGCAGTTATCCGGGACTAGCGGGAGTCAATGAGCAGTTCTTC. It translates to CASSYPGLAGVNEQFF.

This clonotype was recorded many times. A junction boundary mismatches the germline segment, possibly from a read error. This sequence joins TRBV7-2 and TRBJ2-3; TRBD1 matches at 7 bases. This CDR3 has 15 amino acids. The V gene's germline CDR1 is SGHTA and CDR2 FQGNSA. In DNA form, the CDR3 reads TGTGCCAGCAGATTAGGGGGCGGGAGCACAGATACGCAGTATTTT. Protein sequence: CASRLGGGSTDTQYF.

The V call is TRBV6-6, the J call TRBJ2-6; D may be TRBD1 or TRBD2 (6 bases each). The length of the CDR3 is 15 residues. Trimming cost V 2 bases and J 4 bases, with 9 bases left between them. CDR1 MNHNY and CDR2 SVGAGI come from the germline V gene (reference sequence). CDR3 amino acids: CASSYRGAGANVLTF. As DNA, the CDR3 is TGTGCCAGCAGTTACAGGGGGGCCGGGGCCAACGTCCTGACTTTC.

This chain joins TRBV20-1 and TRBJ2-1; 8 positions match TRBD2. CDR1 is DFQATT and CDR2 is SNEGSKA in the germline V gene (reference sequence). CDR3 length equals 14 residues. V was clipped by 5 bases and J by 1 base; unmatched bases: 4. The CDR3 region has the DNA TGCAGTGCTTCAGCGGGGGCTTCCTACAATGAGCAGTTCTTC. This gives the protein CSASAGASYNEQFF.

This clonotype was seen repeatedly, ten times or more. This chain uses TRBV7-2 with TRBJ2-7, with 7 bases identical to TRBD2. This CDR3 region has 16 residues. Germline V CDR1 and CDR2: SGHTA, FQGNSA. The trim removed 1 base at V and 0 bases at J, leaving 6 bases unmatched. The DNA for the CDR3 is TGTGCCAGCAGCTTAGTTTCGCTAGCGGTCTCCTACGAGCAGTACTTC. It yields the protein CASSLVSLAVSYEQYF.

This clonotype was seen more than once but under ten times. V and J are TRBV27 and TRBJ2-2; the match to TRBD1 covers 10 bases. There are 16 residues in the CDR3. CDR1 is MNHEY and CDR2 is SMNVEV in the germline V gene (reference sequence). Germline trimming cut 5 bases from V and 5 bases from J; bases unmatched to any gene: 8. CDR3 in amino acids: CASSPRTGGRTGELFF. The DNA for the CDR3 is TGTGCCAGCAGTCCCCGGACAGGGGGACGAACCGGGGAGCTGTTTTTT.

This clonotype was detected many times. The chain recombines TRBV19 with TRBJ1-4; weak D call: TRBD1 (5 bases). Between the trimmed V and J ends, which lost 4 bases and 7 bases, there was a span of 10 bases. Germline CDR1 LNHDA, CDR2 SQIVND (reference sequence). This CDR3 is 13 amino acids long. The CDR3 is CASSRRQSEKLFF. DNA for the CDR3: TGTGCCAGTAGTAGGCGACAGAGTGAAAAACTGTTTTTT.

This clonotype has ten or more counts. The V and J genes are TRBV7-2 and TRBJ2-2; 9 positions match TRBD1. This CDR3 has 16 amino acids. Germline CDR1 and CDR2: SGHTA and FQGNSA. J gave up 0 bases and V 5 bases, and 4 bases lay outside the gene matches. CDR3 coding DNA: TGTGCCAGCAGCACCAGACAGGGGGCGAACACCGGGGAGCTGTTTTTT. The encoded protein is CASSTRQGANTGELFF.

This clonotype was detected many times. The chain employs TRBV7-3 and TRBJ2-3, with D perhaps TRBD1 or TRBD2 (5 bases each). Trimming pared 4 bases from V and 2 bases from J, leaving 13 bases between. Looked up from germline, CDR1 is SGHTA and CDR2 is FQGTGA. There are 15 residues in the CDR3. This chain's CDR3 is CASSSGTFNTDTQYF. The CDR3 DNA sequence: TGTGCCAGCAGCTCCGGGACGTTTAACACAGATACGCAGTATTTT.

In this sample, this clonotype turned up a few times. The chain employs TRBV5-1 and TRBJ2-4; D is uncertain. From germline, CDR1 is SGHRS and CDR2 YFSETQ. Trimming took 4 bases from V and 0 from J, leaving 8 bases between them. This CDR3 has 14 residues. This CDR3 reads CASSPSLAKNIQYF. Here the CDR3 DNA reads TGCGCCAGCAGCCCGTCCTTAGCCAAAAACATTCAGTACTTC.

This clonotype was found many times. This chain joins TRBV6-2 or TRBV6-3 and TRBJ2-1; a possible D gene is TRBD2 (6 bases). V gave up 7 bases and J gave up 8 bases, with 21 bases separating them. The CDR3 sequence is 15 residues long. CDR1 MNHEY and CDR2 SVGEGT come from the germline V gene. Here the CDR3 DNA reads TGTGCCAGCAAAGGTCCGAGCGGGTGGGTCTATGAGCAGTTCTTC. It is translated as CASKGPSGWVYEQFF.

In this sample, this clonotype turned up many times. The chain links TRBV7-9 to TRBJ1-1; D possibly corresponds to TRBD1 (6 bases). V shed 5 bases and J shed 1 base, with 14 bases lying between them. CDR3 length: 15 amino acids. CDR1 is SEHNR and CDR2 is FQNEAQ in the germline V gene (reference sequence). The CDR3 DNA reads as TGTGCCAGCAGCCCCGGGGGGCTGGCGAACACTGAAGCTTTCTTT. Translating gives CASSPGGLANTEAFF.

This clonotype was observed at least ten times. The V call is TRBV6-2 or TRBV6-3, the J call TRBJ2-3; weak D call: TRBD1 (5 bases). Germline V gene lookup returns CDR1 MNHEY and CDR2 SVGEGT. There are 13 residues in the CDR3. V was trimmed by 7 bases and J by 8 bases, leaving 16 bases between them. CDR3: CASTSFLQGTQYF. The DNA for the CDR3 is TGTGCCAGCACCTCTTTCCTTCAGGGTACGCAGTATTTT.

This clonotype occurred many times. CDR3: CASSYSSARNQPQHF. The CDR3 nucleotides read TGTGCCAGCAGTTACTCGTCAGCTCGCAATCAGCCCCAGCATTTT. The chain employs TRBV6-2 or TRBV6-3 and TRBJ1-5; D is uncertain. Trimming stripped 0 bases from V and 2 bases from J, with 8 bases between. Germline V gives CDR1 MNHEY, CDR2 SVGEGT. The CDR3 spans 15 residues.

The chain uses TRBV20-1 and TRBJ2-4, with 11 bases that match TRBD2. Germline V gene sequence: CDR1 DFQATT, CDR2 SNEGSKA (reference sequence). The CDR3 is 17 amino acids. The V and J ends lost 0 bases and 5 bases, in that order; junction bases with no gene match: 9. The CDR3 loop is CSARDGVAGGHQNIQYF. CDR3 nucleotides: TGCAGTGCTAGAGATGGGGTAGCGGGGGGGCATCAAAACATTCAGTACTTC.

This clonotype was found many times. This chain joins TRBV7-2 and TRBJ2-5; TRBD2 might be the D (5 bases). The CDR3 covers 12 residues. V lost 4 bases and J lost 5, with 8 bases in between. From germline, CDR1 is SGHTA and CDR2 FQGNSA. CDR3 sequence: CASSWSGETQYF. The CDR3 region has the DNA TGTGCCAGCAGCTGGTCGGGGGAGACCCAGTACTTC.